Listed below are T cell receptor beta chains from one sample, sequenced in a study of cytomegalovirus exposure and HLA in healthy donors. Clones were sequenced by immunoSEQ multiplex PCR, and TCRdb holds only the in-frame ones, with some missing. The table records around 180,000 clones, about 73% of them present only once. The source material was PBMCs. The source is a woman in her forties or fifties in good health and CMV-seropositive. CDR3s include the opening cysteine and the closing phenylalanine or tryptophan. D genes are given only for firm matches. Not every row has a clone size; where given, it reads once, few, many or a size class.

J | D | size | V | DNA | CDR3
TRBJ2-1 | TRBD2 | . | TRBV5-4 | TGTGCCAGCAGCCCGCAGGGACTAGCAGGTGAGCAGTTCTTC | CASSPQGLAGEQFF
TRBJ2-5 | TRBD1 | . | TRBV7-9 | TGTGCCAGCAGCTTAGCGGCGACAGGGTACCAAGAGACCCAGTACTTC | CASSLAATGYQETQYF
TRBJ2-1 | . | few | TRBV5-1 | TGCGCCAGCCAGGGGGGTTTTAATGAGCAGTTCTTC | CASQGGFNEQFF
TRBJ2-1 | TRBD2 | . | TRBV10-3 | TGTGCCATCAATCCGGGACAGGGGACTAGCGGGGGAATTAATGAGCAGTTCTTC | CAINPGQGTSGGINEQFF
TRBJ2-7 | TRBD2 | . | TRBV18 | TGTGCCAGCTCGATAGCGGGGGAAGAGCAGTACTTC | CASSIAGEEQYF
TRBJ1-1 | . | . | TRBV9 | TGTGCCAGCAGCCCCGGGGGAGGGGCTGAAGCTTTCTTT | CASSPGGGAEAFF
TRBJ1-2 | TRBD1 | . | TRBV29-1 | TGCAGCGTTCTCAAGGGGGGGGGAACAGGGGGCGCAACAAATGGCTACACCTTC | CSVLKGGGTGGATNGYTF
TRBJ1-4 | . | . | TRBV4-1 | TGCGCCAGCAGCCAGGTCCTGCCTGGGCTGCGAAATGAAAAACTGTTTTTT | CASSQVLPGLRNEKLFF
TRBJ2-7 | TRBD1 | once | TRBV5-1 | TGCGCCAGCAGCGGAACAGGGGGCCCTACCTACGAGCAGTACTTC | CASSGTGGPTYEQYF
TRBJ2-3 | TRBD2 | few | TRBV5-8 | TGTGCCAGCAGCCGGGAACTTCGACTAGCGGGGGCCGGAGATACGCAGTATTTT | CASSRELRLAGAGDTQYF
TRBJ2-1 | TRBD2 | . | TRBV7-7 | TGTGCCAGCAGCAGGGGACTAGCGGGCTACAATGAGCAGTTCTTC | CASSRGLAGYNEQFF
TRBJ1-5 | . | . | TRBV18 | TGTGCCAGCTCACCCACCGGGGGTCAGCCCCAGCATTTT | CASSPTGGQPQHF
TRBJ1-2 | TRBD1 | few | TRBV7-3 | TGTGCCAGCAGCCACGGGACAGGGAAGGGCTACACCTTC | CASSHGTGKGYTF
TRBJ1-2 | . | . | TRBV7-2 | TGTGCCAGCAGCCTGGGGGGGTCCTATGGCTACACCTTC | CASSLGGSYGYTF
TRBJ1-5 | . | few | TRBV6-5 | TGTGCCAGCAGTGTGAGAGGGCTAAATCAGCCCCAGCATTTT | CASSVRGLNQPQHF
TRBJ2-4 | . | . | TRBV18 | TGTGCCAGCTCACCACCCGGGCGGGTGGGATTTGTTCAGTACTTC | CASSPPGRVGFVQYF
TRBJ2-7 | . | . | TRBV2 | TGTGCCAGCAGGGCGGCGGAGCAGTACTTC | CASRAAEQYF
TRBJ1-5 | . | . | TRBV11-2 | TGTGCCAGCAGCTTAGATTATAGCAATCAGCCCCAGCATTTT | CASSLDYSNQPQHF
TRBJ1-2 | . | . | TRBV6-5 | TGTGCCAGCAATTCAGGACCCCGGGGCTATGGCTACACCTTC | CASNSGPRGYGYTF
TRBJ1-3 | TRBD1 | few | TRBV5-1 | TGCGCCAGCACCCTGACAGGGCTCCTCTCTGGAAACACCATATATTTT | CASTLTGLLSGNTIYF
TRBJ1-3 | . | . | TRBV6-1 | TGTGCCAGCAGTGAAAGGGGAAAGGGAAACACCATATATTTT | CASSERGKGNTIYF
TRBJ1-6 | TRBD1 | . | TRBV13 | TGTGCCAGCAGCGTGCTCCAGGGGGTTAATTCACCCCTCCACTTT | CASSVLQGVNSPLHF
TRBJ2-7 | . | . | TRBV5-1 | TGCGCCAGCACGGGTTTGGACTCCTACGAGCAGTACTTC | CASTGLDSYEQYF
TRBJ2-7 | TRBD1 | . | TRBV5-1 | TGCGCCAGCAGCTTGGAGGGGGCCGGATACGAGCAGTACTTC | CASSLEGAGYEQYF
TRBJ1-5 | . | . | TRBV6-5 | TGTGCCAGCAGCCTCGGGGTGACGGGCAATCAGCCCCAGCATTTT | CASSLGVTGNQPQHF
TRBJ2-2 | TRBD2 | few | TRBV30 | TGTGCCTGGAAGGCGAGCGGGGGGCGGGGCACCGGGGAGCTGTTTTTT | CAWKASGGRGTGELFF
TRBJ1-4 | TRBD1 | once | TRBV7-9 | TGTTCCAGCAGCTTAGGAACACAGGGGGCAAATGAAAAACTGTTTTTT | CSSSLGTQGANEKLFF
TRBJ1-3 | . | . | TRBV14 | TGTGCCAGCAGCCAAGATCTGGGCAGGGTAATAGATTTT | CASSQDLGRVIDF
TRBJ2-6 | TRBD2 | few | TRBV10-2 | TGCGCCAGCAGCGCGGGGGGGATCTCTGGGGCCAACGTCCTGACTTTC | CASSAGGISGANVLTF
TRBJ2-7 | . | . | TRBV6-1 | TGTGCCAGCAGTGAAAATACGGAGCACTACGAGCAGTACTTC | CASSENTEHYEQYF
TRBJ1-1 | TRBD1 | . | TRBV6-1 | TGTGCCAGCAGTGAACCGATCAGGACAGGACCCATGAACACTGAAGCTTTCTTT | CASSEPIRTGPMNTEAFF
TRBJ2-7 | TRBD1 | . | TRBV29-1 | TGCAGCGTTGGAGGGGGCAGGGGGTACGAGCAGTACTTC | CSVGGGRGYEQYF
TRBJ2-3 | TRBD1 | . | TRBV9 | TGTGCCAGCAGCGCGACAGGGCGCACAGATACGCAGTATTTT | CASSATGRTDTQYF
TRBJ2-7 | . | . | TRBV4-1 | TGCGCCAGCAGCCAAGATGACCAGGGTTGGGACGAGCAGTACTTC | CASSQDDQGWDEQYF
TRBJ2-5 | TRBD2 | once | TRBV2 | TGTGCCAGCAGCGACGGCGGGGGAACTCAAGAGACCCAGTACTTC | CASSDGGGTQETQYF
TRBJ2-1 | TRBD2 | . | TRBV6-1 | TGTGCCAGCAGACGTAGCGGGGGGCGGTACAATGAGCAGTTCTTC | CASRRSGGRYNEQFF
TRBJ2-3 | . | . | TRBV9 | TGTGCCAGCAGTCAGGCGCAAGATACGCAGTATTTT | CASSQAQDTQYF
TRBJ2-5 | . | . | TRBV9 | TGTGCCAGCAGCGTTGGCGGGCCCATTGGAGAGACCCAGTACTTC | CASSVGGPIGETQYF
TRBJ1-6 | TRBD1 | few | TRBV12-5 | TGTGCTAGTGGTTCAAAACAGGGGGCCTATAATTCACCCCTCCACTTT | CASGSKQGAYNSPLHF
TRBJ2-5 | TRBD2 | once | TRBV5-1 | TGCGCCAGCAGCGTGACTAGCGGGGGGTATGAGACCCAGTACTTC | CASSVTSGGYETQYF
TRBJ2-5 | TRBD2 | few | TRBV2 | TGTGCCAGCAGTGCTAGCGGGGGGGCTCGGGAGACCCAGTACTTC | CASSASGGARETQYF